This T cell receptor beta chain was obtained from a study of regulatory T cells in long-lasting Graves disease. General study findings and limits: Whereas 966 public clonotypes were shared by new patients, persistent patients shared more, at roughly 3,000. Accuracy may have been reduced by the small sample size.

Points on this clonotype: Its antigen is still unknown.

Time point specified: persistent/refractory GD, antithyroid drugs over 5 years with positive TRAb. The TCR library used RNA extracted from PBMCs. Graves' disease diagnosis used American Thyroid Association guidelines. A peripheral blood sample, 7 to 9.5 milliliters in volume, was drawn into EDTA tubes. In building TCR beta libraries, iRepertoire HTBI primers were used together with Arm-PCR of CDR3 regions. TCRdb called the multiplex PCR reads again in MiXCR, with one record for every CDR3 protein. The sample includes roughly 300,000 distinct CDR3 sequences, roughly a fifth of them seen just once. CDR1 SGDLS and CDR2 YYNGEE come from the germline V gene. The junction had 4 bases not matched to a gene; V was cut back by 2 bases and J by 8 bases. The CDR3 covers 14 residues.

Specimen: peripheral blood mononuclear cells (PBMCs), collected when the disease was refractory, from a patient treated with antithyroid drugs. The chain couples TRBV9 to TRBJ1-6, with 7 positions matching TRBD1. The clonotype originates from a female donor with Graves disease. CDR3 region: CASSVGQAYSPLHF. The DNA of the CDR3 is TGTGCCAGCAGCGTTGGACAGGCGTATTCACCCCTCCACTTT.